This is a list of T cell receptor beta chains from one sample in a study of cytomegalovirus exposure and HLA in healthy donors. Profiling relied on immunoSEQ multiplex PCR, and the TCRdb table lists in-frame clones only, not all of them. Of approximately 270,000 clones in the sample, about 90% were seen once. The sequenced material came from PBMCs. These receptors were obtained from a man between 18 and 29 years old in good health and CMV-seropositive. CDR3s include the opening cysteine and the closing phenylalanine or tryptophan. Each record gives: D gene, V gene, clone size, J gene, CDR3 protein, CDR3 DNA. The D gene is left open where the match is weak. Size values are once, few and many counts, or a class for expanded clones, and some rows have none.

TRBD1,TRBV15,.,TRBJ2-7,CATGDSDTYEQYF,TGTGCCACCGGGGACAGCGATACCTACGAGCAGTACTTC
.,TRBV6-1,.,TRBJ1-1,CASRRWESEAFF,TGTGCCAGCAGGCGGTGGGAATCTGAAGCTTTCTTT
TRBD1,TRBV11-3,.,TRBJ2-5,CASSLGQGMRETQYF,TGTGCCAGCAGCTTGGGACAGGGAATGCGAGAGACCCAGTACTTC
.,TRBV2,.,TRBJ2-7,CASGGNLPYEQYF,TGTGCCAGCGGGGGGAACTTACCTTACGAGCAGTACTTC
.,TRBV11-2,.,TRBJ2-7,CASSPAGGYEQYF,TGTGCCAGCAGCCCCGCCGGGGGTTACGAGCAGTACTTC
.,TRBV13,once,TRBJ1-2,CASSARVGHYGYTF,TGTGCCAGCAGCGCCCGCGTAGGGCACTATGGCTACACCTTC
.,TRBV9,.,TRBJ1-2,CASSSAMTEGDGYTF,TGTGCCAGCAGCTCGGCGATGACAGAAGGGGATGGCTACACCTTC
TRBD2,TRBV5-4,.,TRBJ2-5,CASSRSGSGETQYF,TGTGCCAGCAGCCGTAGCGGGAGTGGGGAGACCCAGTACTTC
.,TRBV29-1,.,TRBJ1-1,CSARQASNTEAFF,TGCAGCGCCAGACAGGCTTCGAACACTGAAGCTTTCTTT
.,TRBV5-4,few,TRBJ1-2,CASSQGYGYTF,TGTGCCAGCAGCCAGGGCTATGGCTACACCTTC
TRBD1,TRBV9,.,TRBJ2-7,CASSVGTGDYEQYF,TGTGCCAGCAGCGTAGGGACAGGGGACTACGAGCAGTACTTC
TRBD2,TRBV5-1,many,TRBJ2-3,CASSPGLAGGTDTQYF,TGCGCCAGCAGCCCGGGACTAGCGGGAGGGACAGATACGCAGTATTTT
.,TRBV30,.,TRBJ2-2,CAWSVEVAGGELFF,TGTGCCTGGAGTGTAGAGGTCGCGGGCGGGGAGCTGTTTTTT
.,TRBV6-1,.,TRBJ1-5,CASSELGPSNQPQHF,TGTGCCAGCAGTGAATTAGGACCTAGCAATCAGCCCCAGCATTTT
.,TRBV6-1,.,TRBJ2-7,CASSGGTRGYEQYF,TGTGCCAGCAGTGGGGGAACCAGGGGCTACGAGCAGTACTTC
TRBD1,TRBV5-1,.,TRBJ1-4,CASSMTGTGEEKLFF,TGCGCCAGCAGCATGACCGGGACAGGGGAGGAAAAACTGTTTTTT
.,TRBV19,once,TRBJ2-5,CASSMLGQGEETQYF,TGTGCCAGTAGTATGTTGGGTCAGGGAGAAGAGACCCAGTACTTC
.,TRBV5-1,.,TRBJ2-2,CASGQQGPNTGELFF,TGCGCCAGCGGGCAACAGGGCCCGAACACCGGGGAGCTGTTTTTT
.,TRBV28,once,TRBJ2-7,CASSAPRDEQYF,TGTGCCAGCAGTGCGCCCAGGGACGAGCAGTACTTC
.,TRBV9,.,TRBJ1-3,CASSVTGSNGNTIYF,TGTGCCAGCAGTGTTACAGGCTCTAACGGAAACACCATATATTTT
TRBD1,TRBV27,.,TRBJ2-3,CASSLGRGPDTQYF,TGTGCCAGCAGTTTAGGCAGGGGGCCAGATACGCAGTATTTT
TRBD2,TRBV6-1,.,TRBJ2-1,CASPPGTTTGGEQFF,TGTGCCAGCCCCCCGGGGACTACCACCGGGGGTGAGCAGTTCTTC
.,TRBV15,.,TRBJ2-1,CATKPAGYNEQFF,TGTGCCACCAAACCGGCCGGGTACAATGAGCAGTTCTTC
TRBD2,TRBV7-2,.,TRBJ2-2,CASSLAGRAIGGELFF,TGTGCCAGCAGCTTAGCAGGGAGGGCCATAGGCGGGGAGCTGTTTTTT
.,TRBV4-1,.,TRBJ1-1,CASSQDVAGTEAFF,TGCGCCAGCAGCCAAGATGTCGCAGGCACTGAAGCTTTCTTT
TRBD1,TRBV6-6,.,TRBJ1-2,CASSYRTGEGYTF,TGTGCCAGCAGTTACAGGACAGGGGAGGGCTACACCTTC
.,TRBV2,once,TRBJ2-1,CATPIGSAGDEQFF,TGTGCCACCCCTATCGGCTCAGCTGGGGATGAGCAGTTCTTC
.,TRBV5-1,.,TRBJ1-2,CASSLAGSWTQNYGYTF,TGCGCCAGCAGCTTGGCCGGGTCTTGGACTCAAAACTATGGCTACACCTTC
.,TRBV19,.,TRBJ2-1,CASNLELKANEQFF,TGTGCCAGTAATTTGGAATTGAAGGCCAATGAGCAGTTCTTC
.,TRBV7-6,few,TRBJ1-3,CASSLTGDSGNTIYF,TGTGCCAGCAGCTTGACAGGAGACTCTGGAAACACCATATATTTT
TRBD1,TRBV28,.,TRBJ2-5,CASSQRRTGGYQETQYF,TGTGCCAGCAGTCAGAGGCGGACAGGGGGGTACCAAGAGACCCAGTACTTC
.,TRBV4-3,.,TRBJ1-5,CASSQDGRNQPQHF,TGCGCCAGCAGCCAAGATGGCAGGAATCAGCCCCAGCATTTT
TRBD2,TRBV15,.,TRBJ2-1,CATSGGRLNEQFF,TGTGCCACCAGCGGCGGGAGACTCAATGAGCAGTTCTTC
.,TRBV5-1,.,TRBJ2-3,CASSFLQGTDTQYF,TGCGCCAGCAGCTTTCTACAGGGAACAGATACGCAGTATTTT
.,TRBV7-8,.,TRBJ1-5,CASSLGVVQPQHF,TGTGCCAGCAGCTTAGGGGTGGTTCAGCCCCAGCATTTT
.,TRBV28,.,TRBJ2-7,CASSHISAYEQYF,TGTGCCAGTTCCCATATTTCAGCTTACGAGCAGTACTTC
TRBD2,TRBV5-1,.,TRBJ2-2,CASSLYPAGGTGELFF,TGCGCCAGCAGCTTGTATCCAGCGGGAGGGACCGGGGAGCTGTTTTTT
.,TRBV10-3,few,TRBJ1-2,CAISWQGDGYTF,TGTGCCATCAGTTGGCAGGGCGATGGCTACACCTTC
TRBD2,TRBV5-6,.,TRBJ2-1,CASSSYSGPAYNEQFF,TGTGCCAGCAGCTCTTATAGCGGGCCGGCTTACAATGAGCAGTTCTTC
.,TRBV5-1,few,TRBJ1-1,CASSLIGSTEAFF,TGCGCCAGCAGCTTGATTGGATCCACTGAAGCTTTCTTT
.,TRBV27,.,TRBJ2-7,CASSFFQGPYYEQYF,TGTGCCAGCAGTTTCTTTCAGGGGCCCTACTACGAGCAGTACTTC
.,TRBV11-2,.,TRBJ2-7,CASSLIGNEQYF,TGTGCCAGCAGCCTCATAGGTAACGAGCAGTACTTC
.,TRBV10-3,.,TRBJ2-1,CAISASGTDYNEQFF,TGTGCCATCAGTGCTTCCGGGACGGATTACAATGAGCAGTTCTTC
.,TRBV6-6,.,TRBJ1-1,CASSYSDRPGTEAFF,TGTGCCAGCAGTTACTCGGACCGACCGGGCACTGAAGCTTTCTTT
TRBD2,TRBV7-8,.,TRBJ2-3,CASSLAVGTSGASTDTQYF,TGTGCCAGCAGCTTAGCTGTTGGGACTAGCGGGGCCAGCACAGATACGCAGTATTTT
.,TRBV4-2,.,TRBJ1-4,CASSLRDGVNEKLFF,TGTGCCAGCAGCCTTCGGGACGGAGTAAATGAAAAACTGTTTTTT
TRBD1,TRBV5-4,.,TRBJ2-3,CASSLGQGADTQYF,TGTGCCAGCAGCTTGGGACAGGGTGCAGATACGCAGTATTTT
TRBD1,TRBV6-5,.,TRBJ2-2,CASSLGQGASGELFF,TGTGCCAGCAGCCTGGGACAGGGGGCGTCCGGGGAGCTGTTTTTT
TRBD1,TRBV6-5,.,TRBJ2-1,CASSSRDRGGNEQFF,TGTGCCAGCAGTAGCCGGGACAGGGGAGGGAATGAGCAGTTCTTC
.,TRBV27,.,TRBJ1-5,CASRSDGVQPQHF,TGTGCCAGTAGGTCGGACGGGGTTCAGCCCCAGCATTTT